This T cell receptor (beta chain) was identified in a study of beta chain features in type 1 diabetes. The study's findings and limits: Insertions were fewer and deletions more numerous at VDJ junctions in type 1 diabetes patients. The naive, central memory and Treg TCRB repertoires of patients appeared to be more similar to one another than those of healthy donors. A possible short-template PCR bias applies equally to patients and controls.

This clone was seen more than once but under ten times. Its specificity is not known. Per germline, CDR1 SGHTA and CDR2 FQGNSA. CDR3 length equals 15 residues. Trimming took off 3 bases at V and 5 bases at J, with 14 bases between the two ends. Sequenced material consisted of expressed TCRB transcripts (all of the isolated RNA was reverse transcribed). TCRdb's copy holds only in-frame clones and misses some; the assay was immunoSEQ multiplex PCR. The sample gives 250,000 to 400,000 clones, 11% to 15% of which show up once; 5.5% to 7.5% is in the top ten. The clonotype comes from a man younger than 45 in good health. Material for sequencing was central memory CD4+ T cells from blood. This chain joins TRBV7-2 and TRBJ1-5; D might be TRBD1 (6 bases). CDR3 sequence: CASSLNRVGDQPQHF. DNA of the CDR3: TGTGCCAGCAGCTTGAACAGGGTTGGGGATCAGCCCCAGCATTTT.